This T cell receptor beta chain was identified in a study of cytomegalovirus exposure and HLA in healthy donors. In regard to this clone: Its antigen is unknown.

Study-level findings and limits: The listing of some 170 TCR beta chains classed them as cytomegalovirus-associated. It was reported that the classifier diagnosed cytomegalovirus status with high specificity and sensitivity in both the original and validation cohorts.

The length of the CDR3 is 13 residues. CDR1 is MNHNS and CDR2 is SASEGT in the germline V gene. Trimming removed 4 bases from V and 1 base from J, with 5 bases in between. This table comes from immunoSEQ multiplex PCR, and its TCRdb copy is limited to in-frame clones, with some not included. The sample contains fewer than 200,000 clones, more than 80% of which appear only once. The chain recombines TRBV6-1 with TRBJ1-5; D is uncertain. Sequencing input: PBMCs. This receptor was obtained from a young woman in good health and CMV-seropositive. This chain's CDR3 is CASSARSNQPQHF. The CDR3 DNA is TGTGCCAGCAGTGCCAGAAGCAATCAGCCCCAGCATTTT.